The source of this T cell receptor beta chain is a study of CD8 T cells in ankylosing spondylitis. Study-wide results and caveats: What seemed typical of ankylosing spondylitis blood was a TCR beta motif built from about 8 highly homologous variants.

TCR beta libraries were made by quantitative 5'-RACE with molecular barcodes. TCRdb re-derived calls from the 5' RACE reads in MiXCR, one entry per CDR3 protein. The sample yields about 130,000 distinct CDR3 sequences, approximately 14% seen once. Trimming took 0 bases from V and 4 from J, leaving 5 bases between them. The V gene's germline CDR1 is SGHVS and CDR2 FNYEAQ. The CDR3 consists of 13 residues. This clonotype was counted a few times. Its antigen remains unknown. The TCR sequence derives from a female donor with ankylosing spondylitis or in good health (not recorded which). Sequencing was performed on blood, either unsorted or a sorted T cell fraction (not recorded which). The rearrangement links TRBV7-6 to TRBJ2-3, with D unclear. CDR3 loop: CASSLARSDTQYF. The CDR3 DNA is TGTGCCAGCAGCTTAGCGAGGTCAGATACGCAGTATTTT.